One T cell receptor beta chain is described in this entry. The antigen is unknown. This sample was taken from a study of cytomegalovirus exposure and HLA in healthy donors. Study findings and constraints: Most TCR beta V segments were productive about 90% or about 30% of the time in an earlier analysis. In vitro testing confirmed a few CMV-associated chains as specific for CMV antigens. A later analysis reportedly found that, within productive TCRs, an Asian-associated ancestry cluster had fewer N-insertions than the mean observed across the roughly 700 donors.

Primers: 60 Vbeta forward and 13 Jbeta reverse. Profiling relied on immunoSEQ multiplex PCR, and the TCRdb table lists in-frame clones only, not all of them. The table has about 87,000 clones, around 70% seen once. Trimming shortened V by 3 bases and J by 6 bases, and 15 bases separated the two germline ends. Germline V gene sequence: CDR1 MDHEN, CDR2 SYDVKM. The length of the CDR3 is 15 residues. This clonotype was sampled from a man younger than 45 in good health and CMV-seropositive. The sequenced sample was PBMCs. The J gene is TRBJ1-5, the V gene TRBV28, with D uncertain. This CDR3 reads CASSFEGAPTQPQHF. The CDR3 DNA reads as TGTGCCAGCAGTTTTGAGGGAGCCCCCACTCAGCCCCAGCATTTT.